The 20 T cell receptor beta chains below were found in one sample sequenced in a study of blood T cells in healthy people across ages. The use of a sample-barcoded 5' primer and a J-beta primer mix characterized a second PCR of roughly 6 to 11 cycles. TCRdb fed the 5' RACE reads into MiXCR, producing one record per CDR3 protein. This sample has around 2 million distinct CDR3 sequences, with 39% found just once. The sample comprised blood. The source is a human donor in good health.

This clonotype was observed a handful of times. The rearrangement joins TRBV4-2 to TRBJ2-7, with 9 nucleotides matching TRBD1. Germline CDR1 is LGHNA and CDR2 is YNFKEQ. The V segment lost 4 bases and the J segment 4 bases; nucleotides outside the gene matches: 8. The CDR3 is made up of 15 amino acids. The CDR3 here is CASSRRDRERYEQYF. The CDR3 coding sequence is TGTGCCAGCAGCCGGAGGGACAGGGAGAGATACGAGCAGTACTTC.

J is TRBJ1-3 and V is TRBV7-9; no reliable D call. Germline CDR1 reads SEHNR; CDR2 reads FQNEAQ (reference sequence). There are 19 residues in the CDR3. V gave up 7 bases and J gave up 0 bases, with 25 bases separating them. The CDR3 sequence is CASTAGGVMDPHSGNTIYF. The CDR3, as DNA: TGTGCCAGCACCGCTGGTGGGGTAATGGATCCCCACTCTGGAAACACCATATATTTT.

This chain links TRBV20-1 with TRBJ1-2; no clear D gene. Looked up from germline, CDR1 is DFQATT and CDR2 is SNEGSKA (reference sequence). This CDR3 has 12 residues. The V and J ends lost 5 bases and 12 bases respectively, with 19 bases between them. In DNA form, the CDR3 reads TGCAGTGCTCCAAAGGACTATTTTAGGGACACCTTC. Its protein product is CSAPKDYFRDTF.

The chain has TRBV9 and TRBJ2-4; 7 bases fit TRBD1. The end of the DNA fits TRBJ2-7 better, so the J call may be wrong. Germline loops: CDR1 SGDLS, CDR2 YYNGEE. There are 13 residues in the CDR3. CDR3 in DNA: TGTGCCAGCAACTCAGGGGGTCCCTACGAGCAGTACTTC. It encodes CASNSGGPYEQYF.

This clonotype showed up just a few times. Relative to the germline gene, one junction end is altered; a read error may explain this. This sequence joins TRBV20-1 and TRBJ2-7, with 8 bases matching TRBD2. This CDR3 has 18 amino acids. Germline lookup yields CDR1 DFQATT and CDR2 SNEGSKA (reference sequence). The CDR3 DNA is TGCAGTGCCGTTCTGCGAAAACTAGCGGATCGGCCCCTCTACGAGCGGTACTTC. This translates into CSAVLRKLADRPLYERYF.

For this clonotype: One end of the junction fails to match germline, which may point to a read error. The chain carries TRBV28 and TRBJ1-4; D gene uncertain. CDR1 and CDR2 from the germline V gene are MDHEN and SYDVKM. The CDR3 contains 14 residues. CDR3 residues: CAGRIVSTNEKLFF. DNA for the CDR3: TGTGCCGGCAGAATCGTATCAACTAATGAAAAACTGTTTTTT.

There are a few counts of this clonotype. J is TRBJ1-2 and V is TRBV4-1; 9 nucleotides align to TRBD1. Looked up from germline, CDR1 is MGHRA and CDR2 is YSYEKL. This CDR3 has 17 amino acids. J lost 3 bases, V lost 1 base, and 9 bases had no gene match. The CDR3 DNA reads TGCGCCAGCAGCCAAGTACCTCCGGGACAGGGTGACTATGGCTACACCTTC. Its protein product is CASSQVPPGQGDYGYTF.

The rearrangement uses TRBV3-1 and TRBJ1-2, with D unresolved. Germline loops: CDR1 LGHDT, CDR2 YNNKEL (reference sequence). This CDR3 is built from 12 residues. The V gene lost 1 base and the J gene lost 7 bases, with 7 bases spanning the gap. This CDR3 is CASSQAEGGYTF. For the CDR3, the DNA is TGTGCCAGCAGCCAAGCGGAGGGTGGCTACACCTTC.

The chain employs TRBV4-3 and TRBJ1-2; a weak D match, TRBD1 (5 bases). CDR1 and CDR2 (germline): LGHNA, YSLEER. Between the trimmed V and J ends, which lost 4 bases and 1 base, there was a span of 16 bases. This CDR3 is built from 16 residues. The CDR3 nucleotides are TGCGCCAGCAGCCTCCGAACGGGGCTTAATAACTATGGCTACACCTTC. This gives the protein CASSLRTGLNNYGYTF.

The chain couples TRBV3-1 to TRBJ1-1, with a possible D match to TRBD1 (5 bases). Germline CDR1 LGHDT, CDR2 YNNKEL (reference sequence). Between the trimmed V and J ends, which lost 3 bases and 10 bases, there was a span of 15 bases. The CDR3 spans 13 residues. The CDR3 reads CASSHLEGMGAFF. DNA for the CDR3: TGTGCCAGCAGCCATTTGGAGGGGATGGGAGCTTTCTTT.

The chain recombines TRBV5-5 with TRBJ2-5, with D hard to call. From germline, CDR1 is SGHKS and CDR2 YYEKEE (reference sequence). V was trimmed by 4 bases and J by 6 bases, leaving 16 bases between them. The CDR3 is 14 amino acids. This CDR3 reads CASSTYWSDQTQYF. The CDR3 bases are TGTGCCAGCAGCACATATTGGAGCGATCAGACCCAGTACTTC.

This clonotype was found a few times. CDR3 in amino acids: CASSLAGEKYF. For the CDR3, the DNA is TGTGCCAGCAGTTTAGCGGGGGAGAAGTATTTT. The rearrangement links TRBV12-3 or TRBV12-4 to TRBJ2-3; D may match TRBD1 or TRBD2 (5 bases each). The CDR3 covers 11 residues. Trimming stripped 0 bases from V and 13 bases from J, with 8 bases between.

The V gene is TRBV25-1, the J gene TRBJ2-5, with 8 bases aligning to TRBD1. The CDR3 contains 15 residues. V lost 6 bases and J lost 2; bases outside the gene matches: 8. The germline V gene encodes CDR1 MGHDK and CDR2 SYGVNS. In DNA, the CDR3 is TGTGCCAGCAGCGGATCTGACAGGGGTCAAGAGACCCAGTACTTC. The encoded protein is CASSGSDRGQETQYF.

Only one count was recorded for this clonotype. This sequence joins TRBV2 and TRBJ2-5; 7 bases are shared with TRBD2. The end of the DNA aligns better with TRBJ2-7, so the J call may be wrong. The CDR3 length is 13 residues. Germline V gene data show CDR1 as SNHLY and CDR2 as FYNNEI. DNA for the CDR3: TGTGCCAGCAAGGGAGGGACGGATTACGAGCAGTACTTC. It yields the protein CASKGGTDYEQYF.

This sequence joins TRBV5-1 and TRBJ2-2, with 10 bases fitting TRBD1. CDR1 and CDR2 (germline): SGHRS, YFSETQ. The CDR3 runs to 15 residues. Losses at the gene ends were 3 bases for V and 5 bases for J; bases not matched to a gene: 4. This CDR3 reads CASSSGQGFTGELFF. The CDR3 DNA sequence: TGCGCCAGCAGCTCGGGACAGGGGTTTACCGGGGAGCTGTTTTTT.

The rearrangement links TRBV5-1 to TRBJ2-3; 10 positions match TRBD1. This CDR3 contains 15 residues. The V gene's germline CDR1 is SGHRS and CDR2 YFSETQ. J was trimmed by 5 bases and V by 4 bases; bases with no gene match: 7. The CDR3 is CASSVRDRGRDTQYF. CDR3 nucleotide sequence: TGCGCCAGCAGCGTCCGGGACAGGGGAAGAGATACGCAGTATTTT.

This rearrangement joins TRBV15 to TRBJ1-1; no clear D. Germline V gene sequence: CDR1 LNHNV, CDR2 YYDKDF (reference sequence). V was shortened by 4 bases and J by 1 base, with 10 bases between the two germline ends. The CDR3 runs to 14 residues. CDR3 bases: TGTGCCACCAGCACCTACGGTGAGAACACTGAAGCTTTCTTT. Its translation is CATSTYGENTEAFF.

This clonotype has at least ten counts. The CDR3 DNA follows: TGTGCCAGCAGCCTGGGACAGGGGATCTATGGCTACACCTTC. Its protein product is CASSLGQGIYGYTF. The chain employs TRBV7-9 and TRBJ1-2, with 10 bases identical to TRBD1. Germline V CDR1 and CDR2: SEHNR, FQNEAQ (reference sequence). J lost 4 bases, V lost 5 bases, and 4 bases had no gene match. This CDR3 is built from 14 residues.

This sequence joins TRBV7-3 and TRBJ2-3; tentatively, D is TRBD1 or TRBD2 (6 bases each). The length of the CDR3 is 15 residues. Germline-derived CDR1 and CDR2 are SGHTA and FQGTGA. V lost 3 bases, J lost 2 bases, and 12 bases lay in between. This CDR3 reads CASSLWGASTDTQYF. In nucleotides, the CDR3 is TGTGCCAGCAGCTTGTGGGGGGCTTCCACAGATACGCAGTATTTT. Variable domain in full (rest from reference TRBV7-3 and TRBJ2-3): GAGVSQTPSNKVTEKGKYVELRCDPISGHTALYWYRQSLGQGPEFLIYFQGTGAADDSGLPNDRFFAVRPEGSVSTLKIQRTERGDSAVYLCASSLWGASTDTQYFGPGTRLTVL.

J is TRBJ1-5 and V is TRBV29-1; D is unresolved. With 5 bases removed from V and 2 bases from J, the gap between germline ends came to 7 bases. The CDR3 consists of 12 residues. From germline, CDR1 is SQVTM and CDR2 ANQGSEA. CDR3 sequence (DNA): TGCAGCGTTCAAATCGGCAATCAGCCCCAGCATTTT. It translates to CSVQIGNQPQHF. The variable domain in full, with the rest retrieved from reference TRBV29-1 and TRBJ1-5, is SAVISQKPSRDICQRGTSLTIQCQVDSQVTMMFWYRQQPGQSLTLIATANQGSEATYESGFVIDKFPISRPNLTFSTLTVSNMSPEDSSIYLCSVQIGNQPQHFGDGTRLSIL.